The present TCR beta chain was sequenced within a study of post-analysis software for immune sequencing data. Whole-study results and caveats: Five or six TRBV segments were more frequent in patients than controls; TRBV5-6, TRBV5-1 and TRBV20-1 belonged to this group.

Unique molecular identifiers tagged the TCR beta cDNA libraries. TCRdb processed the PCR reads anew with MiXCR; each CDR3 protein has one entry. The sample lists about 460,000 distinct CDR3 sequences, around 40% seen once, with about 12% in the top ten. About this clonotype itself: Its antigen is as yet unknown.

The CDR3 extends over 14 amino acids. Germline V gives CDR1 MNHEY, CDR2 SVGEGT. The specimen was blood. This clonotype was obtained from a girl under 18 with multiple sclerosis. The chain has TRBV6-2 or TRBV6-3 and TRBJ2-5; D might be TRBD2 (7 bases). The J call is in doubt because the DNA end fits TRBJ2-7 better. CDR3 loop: CASSYSGGRYEQYF. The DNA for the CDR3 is TGTGCCAGCAGTTACTCGGGGGGGCGCTACGAGCAGTACTTC.